This T cell receptor beta chain comes out of a study of blood T cell repertoires in COVID-19. In the study overall: Some COVID-19 samples were acute and others convalescent; all came from the United States, Italy and Spain.

The CDR3 extends over 15 amino acids. Trimming took 0 bases from V and 9 from J; bases not matched to a gene: 11. Germline CDR1 is GTSNPN and CDR2 is SVGIG (reference sequence). Some clones are missing from TCRdb's copy, which holds only in-frame ones; the method was immunoSEQ multiplex PCR. The repertoire consists of a few hundred thousand clones, with 82% occurring once and the leading ten covering under 3.5%. Recruitment covered about 25 US areas and drew participants whose ages spanned about 18 to 90 years. Participant-reported clinical history was the basis for cohort assignment. Recovery meant two consecutive negative NP/OP PCR tests, professional clearance, or resolved symptoms.

This receptor was identified in a woman in her sixties or seventies who had recovered from COVID-19. The sample taken for sequencing was PBMCs or T cells enriched from blood (not recorded which). The chain has TRBV30 and TRBJ2-1; 7 bases agree with TRBD2. The chain's CDR3 is CAWSVGLAGEGEQFF. CDR3 DNA sequence: TGTGCCTGGAGTGTGGGATTGGCGGGAGAGGGTGAGCAGTTCTTC.